This T cell receptor (beta chain) was profiled in a study of T cells in Graves' hyperthyroidism and ophthalmopathy. RNA transcripts provided the source from which TCR beta CDR3 regions were amplified. A first-round RT-PCR of the TCR CDR3 used the HTBI primer set. TCRdb reanalysed the multiplex PCR reads using MiXCR and keeps one entry per CDR3 protein. The sample lists roughly 290,000 distinct CDR3 sequences, roughly 15% seen once, with roughly 7.9% in the top ten. The patients, who ranged from 18 to 65 in age, presented with newly diagnosed hyperthyroidism lasting under 2 months. This CDR3 region has 15 residues. V lost 2 bases to trimming and J lost 0 bases, with 11 bases between them. CDR1 is PRHDT and CDR2 is FYEKMQ in the germline V gene (reference sequence). General study results and limits: Model predictions of ophthalmopathy came a median around 6.5 months before onset.

This clonotype was picked up a small number of times. The antigen remains unidentified. The sample consisted of blood. The receptor comes from a woman between 40 and 50 years old with Graves' hyperthyroidism. The chain has TRBV13 and TRBJ2-7, with D maybe TRBD1 (6 bases). The CDR3 bases are TGTGCCAGCAGCTTAAGGGGGACCCCCTCCTACGAGCAGTACTTC. Translating gives CASSLRGTPSYEQYF.